Given below is one TCR beta chain in context. The data derive from a study of blood T cell repertoires in COVID-19. Sequencing used immunoSEQ multiplex PCR; TCRdb keeps in-frame clones, though not all of them. The data hold over 80,000 clones, with roughly 86% observed a single time. Germline assignment: CDR1 MNHEY and CDR2 SVGEGT. The trim removed 2 bases at V and 0 bases at J, leaving 14 bases unmatched. The CDR3 has 20 residues. The origin of this receptor is a human donor in a cohort sampled during active COVID-19. The V call is TRBV6-2 or TRBV6-3, the J call TRBJ2-5; 11 bases map to TRBD2. The sample taken for sequencing was peripheral blood. The CDR3 DNA is TGTGCCAGCAGTTACGCACTCTCCAATAGCGGGAGGGCGGACCAAGAGACCCAGTACTTC. As protein: CASSYALSNSGRADQETQYF.